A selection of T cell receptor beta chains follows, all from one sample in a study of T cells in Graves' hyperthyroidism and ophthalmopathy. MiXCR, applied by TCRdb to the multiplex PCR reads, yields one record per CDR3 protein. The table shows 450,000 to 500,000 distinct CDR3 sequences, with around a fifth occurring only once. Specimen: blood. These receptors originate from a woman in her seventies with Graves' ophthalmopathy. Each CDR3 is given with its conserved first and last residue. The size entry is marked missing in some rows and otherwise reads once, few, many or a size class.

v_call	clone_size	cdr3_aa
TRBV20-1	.	CSARAYRDRGSNEQFF
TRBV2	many	CASKGGRATDTQYF
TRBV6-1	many	CASRSPRDLGLEQYF
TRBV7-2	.	CASSEWDRSSYEQYF
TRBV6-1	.	CASSERVVNTEAFF
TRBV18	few	CASSPPFKKLFF
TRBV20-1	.	CSVIERGQGQPQHF
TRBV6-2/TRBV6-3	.	CASSYSPDTEAFF
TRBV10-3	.	CAIREVGQPQHF
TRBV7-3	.	CASSMTIPGASERYEQYF
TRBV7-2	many	CASSRGQGLAGDTYNEQFF
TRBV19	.	CASSMTRISPYNEQFF
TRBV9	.	CASSVDRSPRTGELFF
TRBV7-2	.	CASSSVGGSSEAFF
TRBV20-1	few	CSAMLAGVADTQYF
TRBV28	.	CASSSPIGGGSGNTIYF
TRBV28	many	CASSQGFNEKLFF
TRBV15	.	CATRQAGNYEQYF
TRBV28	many	CASSSPGGEQFF
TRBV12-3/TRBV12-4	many	CASSTGGTSYEQYF
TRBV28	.	CASSPPGIPSYEQYF
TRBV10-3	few	CAISDLQGTYNEQFF
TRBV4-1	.	CASSQDRGEGTQYF
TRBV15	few	CATSRAPGGAYEQYF
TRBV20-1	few	CSATPLYGYTF
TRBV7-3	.	CASSLTSGRDEQFF
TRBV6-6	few	CASSYGLAGGNNEQFF
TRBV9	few	CASSVGPAINEQFF
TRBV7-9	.	CASSPSGTSGMGLEQFF
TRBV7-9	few	CASSRGLAGLYEQYF
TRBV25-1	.	CASSRTGATEAFF
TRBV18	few	CASSPRDIGTEAFF
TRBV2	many	CASSPDSLGGNQPQHF
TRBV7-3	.	CASSQTGAGANVLTF
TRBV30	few	CAWSPGLAGFNEQFF
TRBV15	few	CATSRVTTLGLAGEYF
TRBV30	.	CAWKRQMNTEAFF
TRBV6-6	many	CASSYSEGVNTEAFF
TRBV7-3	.	CASNLEGASTEAFF
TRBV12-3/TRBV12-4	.	CASTQWGGEKLFF
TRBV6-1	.	CASSEAGNNEQFF
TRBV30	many	CAWSGGGGMPQHF
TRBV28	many	CASSPFRTRGGYNEQFF
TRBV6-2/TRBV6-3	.	CASSYSGQGNMGQPQHF
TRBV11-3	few	CASSSRWEGADTQYF
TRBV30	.	CACTRGSYEQYF
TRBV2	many	CASSERFRGRETQYF
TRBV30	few	CAWDRGQGVLYEQYF
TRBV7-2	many	CASSLDGSNYGYTF
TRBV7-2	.	CASSRQTSGSSLEQYF
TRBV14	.	CASSQGWGPRTDTQYF
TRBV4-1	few	CASSPLAGVNEQFF
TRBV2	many	CASLYGVVDTEAFF
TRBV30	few	CAWSVGGQGGNTIYF
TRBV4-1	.	CASSPLAGQYNEQFF
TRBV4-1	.	CASSQDVNSRNTEAFF
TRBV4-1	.	CASSQGGQRYGYTF
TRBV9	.	CASSAGGLAGGPSQYF
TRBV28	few	CASSILTGENEKLFF